What follows describes a single TCR beta chain. Its specificity is not known. It was about 9.4 milliliters of peripheral blood that were drawn from each donor. These data originate in a study of blood T cells in healthy people across ages. Whole-study results and caveats: Naive and antigen-experienced cells were not separated, limiting conclusive comparison. Long-lived and aged donors differed, with more naive CD4+ cells and higher diversity in the long-lived.

It was with a sample-barcoded 5' primer and a J-beta primer mix that a second PCR of roughly 7 to 12 cycles was run. Each CDR3 protein gets one entry after TCRdb re-called the 5' RACE reads with MiXCR. Of 700,000 to 850,000 distinct CDR3 sequences listed, under 40% were seen once; the top ten hold 10% to 15%. CDR1 MNHEY and CDR2 SVGEGT come from the germline V gene. Deletions cut 7 bases from V and 4 bases from J, with 14 bases between. The CDR3 contains 14 residues. This rearrangement joins TRBV6-2 or TRBV6-3 to TRBJ1-5, with D maybe TRBD1 (5 bases). The sequenced sample consisted of blood. This clonotype was sampled from a man between 18 and 29 years old in good health. CDR3 protein: CASKDPRENQPQHF. CDR3 DNA sequence: TGTGCCAGCAAAGACCCCAGGGAAAATCAGCCCCAGCATTTT.